This entry lists 20 T cell receptor beta chains sequenced from one sample in a study of blood T cell repertoires in COVID-19. Produced via immunoSEQ multiplex PCR; TCRdb's table is partial and in-frame only. In the table there are approximately 190,000 clones, roughly four fifths of which are singletons. The sequenced sample consisted of peripheral blood. All receptors derive from a woman aged 40 to 49 with acute or convalescent COVID-19.

The genes are TRBV29-1 and TRBJ2-1; 8 bases are a match to TRBD2. Germline V gene sequence: CDR1 SQVTM, CDR2 ANQGSEA. Unmatched junction bases numbered 18, after V lost 4 bases and J lost 7 bases. This CDR3 spans 17 amino acids. The CDR3 sequence: CSVGGPRAGGPQNEQFF. CDR3 in DNA: TGCAGCGTTGGGGGCCCTCGGGCGGGAGGCCCACAAAATGAGCAGTTCTTC.

The chain has TRBV30 and TRBJ1-5; possibly TRBD1 for D (5 bases). V was clipped by 3 bases and J by 4 bases, with 13 bases between them. The germline gives CDR1 GTSNPN, CDR2 SVGIG (reference sequence). The CDR3 length is 14 residues. The CDR3 region is CAWSGTDYNQPQHF. Written as DNA, the CDR3 is TGTGCCTGGAGCGGGACGGACTATAATCAGCCCCAGCATTTT.

The chain links TRBV12-3 or TRBV12-4 to TRBJ2-3; D gene unclear. There are 11 residues in the CDR3. V was shortened by 5 bases and J by 5 bases, with 5 bases between the two germline ends. CDR3 amino acids: CASSLRDTQYF. For the CDR3, the DNA is TGTGCCAGCAGTCTTAGAGATACGCAGTATTTT.

The chain recombines TRBV7-2 with TRBJ1-5, with 8 bases aligning to TRBD1. Unmatched junction bases numbered 4, after V lost 4 bases and J lost 2 bases. CDR3 length equals 15 residues. Germline-derived CDR1 and CDR2 are SGHTA and FQGNSA. In DNA, the CDR3 is TGTGCCAGCAGCTCCAGGGGGCTGGGCAATCAGCCCCAGCATTTT. It is translated as CASSSRGLGNQPQHF.

V and J are TRBV30 and TRBJ2-6; D is unresolved. This CDR3 comprises 16 residues. With 2 bases removed from V and 0 bases from J, the gap between germline ends came to 11 bases. Germline V CDR1 and CDR2: GTSNPN, SVGIG (reference sequence). The CDR3: CAWSWQYYSGANVLTF. CDR3 nucleotides: TGTGCCTGGAGTTGGCAGTACTACTCTGGGGCCAACGTCCTGACTTTC.

The V gene is TRBV7-9, the J gene TRBJ1-1; D ambiguous. This CDR3 comprises 14 residues. The V gene lost 1 base and the J gene lost 1 base, with 7 bases spanning the gap. The germline V gene has CDR1 SEHNR and CDR2 FQNEAQ (reference sequence). CDR3 sequence reads: CASSLVGRNTEAFF. CDR3 nucleotide sequence: TGTGCCAGCAGCTTAGTGGGGAGGAACACTGAAGCTTTCTTT.

This clone was seen more than once but under ten times. The chain couples TRBV11-2 to TRBJ1-5, with D perhaps TRBD1 (5 bases). Germline assignment: CDR1 SGHAT and CDR2 FQNNGV. Trimming removed 3 bases from V and 7 bases from J, with 16 bases in between. The CDR3 contains 15 residues. As DNA, the CDR3 is TGTGCCAGCAGCTTCCCTCGTGGGGGGAGACAGCCCCAGCATTTT. Translation: CASSFPRGGRQPQHF.

J is TRBJ1-1 and V is TRBV29-1; 8 bases agree with TRBD1. The germline gives CDR1 SQVTM, CDR2 ANQGSEA. CDR3 length: 14 residues. After removal of 6 bases from V and 1 base from J, the junction contained 7 bases not matched to a gene. DNA of the CDR3: TGCAGCGTCCTACCTGGGACAGGGAACACTGAAGCTTTCTTT. Its protein is CSVLPGTGNTEAFF.

The chain joins TRBV3-1 (or the pseudogene TRBV3-2) to TRBJ2-1; possible D gene TRBD1, 6 bases. CDR1 LGHDT and CDR2 YNNKEL come from the germline V gene (reference sequence). Trimming took 1 base from V and 8 from J, leaving 12 bases between them. The CDR3 is 14 residues long. The CDR3: CASSQGGPWYEQFF. CDR3 nucleotide sequence: TGTGCCAGCAGCCAAGGGGGGCCGTGGTATGAGCAGTTCTTC.

The chain employs TRBV11-2 and TRBJ1-6; 12 nucleotides align to TRBD1. This CDR3 is built from 16 residues. Losses at the gene ends were 5 bases for V and 9 bases for J; bases not matched to a gene: 8. Germline CDR1 is SGHAT and CDR2 is FQNNGV. The CDR3 protein is CASSGPGTGGVSPLHF. In nucleotides, the CDR3 is TGTGCCAGCAGCGGCCCCGGGACAGGGGGCGTTTCACCCCTCCACTTT.

The chain combines TRBV11-2 with TRBJ1-1; D remains ambiguous. V lost 4 bases and J 7 bases, leaving 7 bases between the germline ends. The CDR3 runs to 11 residues. Per the germline V gene, CDR1 is SGHAT and CDR2 is FQNNGV. The CDR3 sequence is CASSYGIEAFF. As DNA, the CDR3 is TGTGCCAGCAGCTACGGGATTGAAGCTTTCTTT.

The chain recombines TRBV4-2 with TRBJ2-7; the D is unclear. Trimming took 1 base from V and 4 from J, leaving 11 bases between them. This CDR3 has 14 amino acids. The V gene's germline CDR1 is LGHNA and CDR2 YNFKEQ. The CDR3 region is CASSQVKQTYEQYF. The CDR3 DNA reads TGTGCCAGCAGCCAAGTAAAGCAAACTTACGAGCAGTACTTC.

This chain uses TRBV5-4 with TRBJ1-4, with D possibly being TRBD1 (5 bases). V gave up 2 bases and J gave up 0 bases, with 8 bases separating them. This CDR3 contains 15 residues. Per the germline V gene, CDR1 is SGHNT and CDR2 is YYREEE (reference sequence). The CDR3 region is CASSFGGATNEKLFF. The CDR3 coding sequence is TGTGCCAGCAGCTTCGGGGGAGCAACTAATGAAAAACTGTTTTTT.

The chain carries TRBV15 and TRBJ2-1; 10 bases fit TRBD2. The junction had 8 bases not matched to a gene; V was cut back by 2 bases and J by 4 bases. CDR3 length: 17 residues. CDR1 is LNHNV and CDR2 is YYDKDF in the germline V gene (reference sequence). The CDR3 is CATSRREAGGIYNEQFF. The CDR3 bases are TGTGCCACCAGCAGACGCGAAGCGGGGGGGATTTACAATGAGCAGTTCTTC.

CDR3 DNA sequence: TGTGCCAGGATGGGGCCGGAAAACACTGAAGCTTTCTTT. Residues: CARMGPENTEAFF. The chain carries TRBV27 and TRBJ1-1; TRBD1 might be the D (5 bases). Trimming took off 9 bases at V and 2 bases at J, with 13 bases between the two ends. Germline CDR1 is MNHEY and CDR2 is SMNVEV (reference sequence). The CDR3 has 13 amino acids.

The genes are TRBV7-8 and TRBJ2-7, with a weak D call TRBD2 (5 bases). Per the germline V gene, CDR1 is SGHVS and CDR2 is FQNEAQ. Trimming pared 1 base from V and 3 bases from J, leaving 10 bases between. The CDR3 runs 14 residues. CDR3 sequence (DNA): TGTGCCAGCAGCTTAGGTCGGGAAATCTACGAGCAGTACTTC. Amino acid sequence: CASSLGREIYEQYF.

This sequence joins TRBV6-1 and TRBJ2-1; 8 nucleotides align to TRBD2. Germline assignment: CDR1 MNHNS and CDR2 SASEGT. This CDR3 has 17 residues. V shed 4 bases, J shed 0 bases, and the junction held 8 bases outside the gene matches. The CDR3 DNA is TGTGCCAGCAGTGGGGGGTTGGGGACTAGCTCCTACAATGAGCAGTTCTTC. Translated, it gives CASSGGLGTSSYNEQFF.

The gene calls are TRBV11-2 and TRBJ2-3; D might be TRBD2 (6 bases). V was pared by 5 bases and J by 2 bases, with 11 bases between. This CDR3 spans 14 amino acids. CDR1 is SGHAT, CDR2 FQNNGV, per germline. The CDR3: CASSRRGTTDTQYF. CDR3 nucleotide sequence: TGTGCCAGCAGCAGACGGGGGACCACAGATACGCAGTATTTT.

The chain joins TRBV5-4 to TRBJ1-3; D gene unclear. Per germline, CDR1 SGHNT and CDR2 YYREEE (reference sequence). CDR3 length: 14 amino acids. V lost 0 bases and J lost 2, with 6 bases in between. CDR3 sequence reads: CASSLGGTGNTIYF. The CDR3 region has the DNA TGTGCCAGCAGCTTGGGAGGTACTGGAAACACCATATATTTT.

The rearrangement joins TRBV6-5 to TRBJ1-1, with a tentative D call TRBD1 (6 bases). The CDR3 has 15 amino acids. V lost 6 bases and J 1 base, leaving 15 bases between the germline ends. The germline gives CDR1 MNHEY, CDR2 SVGAGI. The CDR3 protein is CASREGGQTNTEAFF. Here the CDR3 DNA reads TGTGCCAGCAGGGAGGGGGGGCAGACGAACACTGAAGCTTTCTTT.